This TCR beta chain originates from a study of OX40 agonist ivuxolimab in advanced cancers. Some background on the complete study: Ivuxolimab was a fully human IgG2 agonistic monoclonal antibody targeting the costimulatory receptor OX40 (CD134). Intravenous ivuxolimab was administered to patients every 2 weeks at six dose levels: 0.01, 0.1, 0.3, 1.5, 3 and 10 mg/kg. Among the roughly 50 dose-escalation patients, around 19 had hepatocellular carcinoma, roughly 15 melanoma, 9 renal cell carcinoma and 9 head and neck cancer. A male proportion of 75% to 85% and a mean age of 60 years, ranging from roughly 23 to 79, were recorded for the dose-escalation cohort. Patients were allowed to have had prior anti-PD-1, anti-PD-L1 or anti-CTLA-4 therapy, and 40% to 45% of the dose-escalation patients had previously received checkpoint inhibitors. Partial responses occurred in three dose-escalation patients: two with cutaneous melanoma and one with hepatocellular carcinoma. The point of sequencing TCRbeta in the periphery was to test whether ivuxolimab changed TCR sequence diversity and drove clonal T-cell expansion. The paper reports the monotherapy dose-escalation portion (N = 52 patients) of the phase I ivuxolimab trial. General conclusions and limits of the study: After ivuxolimab, CD8+ T cells had more expanded clones than CD4+ T cells on average. Partial responders in the 0.1-3.0 mg/kg groups had among the lowest normalized peripheral clonal expansion, especially among CD8+ T cells. At doses from 0.1 to 3.0 mg/kg, clonal expansion was seen in both CD4+ and CD8+ blood T cells between baseline and week 6. Antigen specificity was not determined for the clonally expanded peripheral T cells. Low levels of normalized T-cell clonal expansion were also shown by some nonresponding patients.

Worth noting for this clone: Its target antigen remains unknown. No quality values exist for individual bases; no much larger clone is one base distant.

Genomic DNA was isolated from the sorted cells so that the TCRbeta CDR3 region could be sequenced. The immunoSEQ Assay was used for sequencing of TCRbeta CDR3 regions. Here the immuneACCESS table is served through TCRdb, limited to in-frame sequences with V and J called. Missing clones are a known gap in these copies; in checked studies unresolved V genes cover under half, and the rest lacks a known reason. The sample table shows 15,000 to 20,000 clones, and approximately 85% are seen once. The top ten hold about 31% of the sample. Patients with autoimmune disease history or receiving systemic immunosuppression were excluded from the trial. Peripheral blood for TCR sequencing was collected from all dose cohorts at baseline, on cycle 4 day 1, and on cycle 7 day 1. Samples were obtained from an open-label, multicenter, first-in-human phase I dose-escalation trial of ivuxolimab. The trial enrolled adults with locally advanced or metastatic head and neck squamous cell, hepatocellular, melanoma or renal cell carcinoma. Before TCR sequencing, CD4+ and CD8+ T cells were separately sorted from peripheral blood.

Sequenced material: CD4+ or CD8+ T cells sorted from blood, taken in a trial of the OX40 agonist ivuxolimab. The source is an adult with an advanced solid tumor such as melanoma, head and neck, liver or kidney cancer.

This receptor carries the CDR3 CASSALAGGGNEQFF. At the DNA level, the sequence is TGTGCCAGCAGCGCACTAGCGGGAGGTGGCAATGAGCAGTTCTTC. This chain joins TRBV11-3 to TRBJ2-1; 12 central nucleotides agree with TRBD2. The CDR3, cysteine through phenylalanine, is 15 amino acids long. Of the read, only the CDR3 DNA is kept; its 45 bases are in frame from base 1. From a lookup of the germline V gene, CDR1 and CDR2 are SGHNT and YENEEA. Unmatched junction bases come to 5, with V trimmed by 5 bases and J by 6 bases.